Listed below are T cell receptor beta chains from one sample, sequenced in a study of HIV-infected patients and healthy controls. TCRdb redid the calling of the 5' RACE reads with MiXCR, one entry per CDR3 protein. Among roughly 20,000 distinct CDR3 sequences listed, about 16% were seen once. Material for sequencing was CD8+ T cells from blood. The receptors derive from a human donor in good health. Each CDR3 is given with its conserved first and last residue. A D gene is named only where the DNA matches it firmly. Clone size is stated in some rows and not others, as once, few, many or a class when expanded.

j_call v_call d_call clone_size cdr3_length cdr3_aa cdr3_nt
TRBJ2-3 TRBV24-1 TRBD2 many 13 CATNGGSTDTQYF TGTGCCACTAACGGGGGGAGCACAGATACGCAGTATTTT
TRBJ2-5 TRBV4-3 - many 16 CASSQDWGSEQETQYF TGCGCCAGCAGCCAAGATTGGGGCTCCGAGCAAGAGACCCAGTACTTC
TRBJ1-2 TRBV19 TRBD1 many 14 CASSGQGNFYGYTF TGTGCCAGTAGCGGACAGGGGAATTTCTATGGCTACACCTTC
TRBJ2-3 TRBV7-9 TRBD2 many 18 CASAPTSGSEWGTDTQYF TGTGCCAGCGCCCCCACTAGCGGATCTGAATGGGGCACAGATACGCAGTATTTT
TRBJ1-1 TRBV12-3/TRBV12-4 - few 13 CASSSFSNTEAFF TGTGCCAGCAGTTCCTTTTCAAACACTGAAGCTTTCTTT
TRBJ2-1 TRBV12-5 TRBD2 many 18 CASGLVRASGINEDEQFF TGTGCTAGTGGTTTGGTACGGGCTAGCGGGATTAACGAGGATGAGCAGTTCTTC
TRBJ2-3 TRBV6-4 - few 13 CASSDLSTDTQYF TGTGCCAGCAGTGACCTAAGCACAGATACGCAGTATTTT
TRBJ2-5 TRBV29-1 TRBD2 few 14 CSVAKREDQETQYF TGCAGCGTTGCTAAGCGGGAGGACCAAGAGACCCAGTACTTC
TRBJ2-7 TRBV5-4 TRBD2 - 14 CASSFLAGDLEQYF TGTGCCAGCAGCTTTCTAGCGGGAGATCTCGAGCAGTACTTC
TRBJ1-1 TRBV20-1 - many 13 CSARVLQGTEAFF TGCAGTGCTAGAGTCCTACAGGGAACTGAAGCTTTCTTT
TRBJ2-1 TRBV6-2/TRBV6-3 - many 14 CASSYPQVGDEQFF TGTGCCAGCAGTTACCCGCAGGTTGGAGATGAGCAGTTCTTC
TRBJ2-2 TRBV3-1 - many 16 CASSQVRGGNTGELFF TGTGCCAGCAGCCAAGTGAGGGGCGGGAACACCGGGGAGCTGTTTTTT